The source of this T cell receptor beta chain is a study of cytomegalovirus exposure and HLA in healthy donors. CDR1 MNHNY and CDR2 SVGAGI come from the germline V gene (reference sequence). The CDR3 totals 14 residues. Trimming stripped 5 bases from V and 0 bases from J, with 8 bases between. Use of 60 Vbeta and 13 Jbeta primers characterized the PCR. Clones were sequenced by immunoSEQ multiplex PCR, and TCRdb holds only the in-frame ones, with some missing. Of just over 95,000 clones listed, under 85% are singletons. Healthy bone marrow donors made up the donor group. Points on this clone: Its antigen is as yet unknown.

Findings and limits, study-wide: Reportedly, fewer N-insertions than the approximately 600-donor mean appeared in an Asian-associated ancestry cluster in a later analysis. The study assumed roughly uniform donor sequencing depth for presence/absence analyses.

What was sequenced was PBMCs. The genes are TRBV6-6 and TRBJ1-3, with D maybe TRBD1 (6 bases). The TCR originated in a woman aged 40 to 49 in good health and CMV-seropositive. Written as DNA, the CDR3 is TGTGCCAGCAGTGGGACAAGCTCTGGAAACACCATATATTTT. This sequence encodes CASSGTSSGNTIYF.